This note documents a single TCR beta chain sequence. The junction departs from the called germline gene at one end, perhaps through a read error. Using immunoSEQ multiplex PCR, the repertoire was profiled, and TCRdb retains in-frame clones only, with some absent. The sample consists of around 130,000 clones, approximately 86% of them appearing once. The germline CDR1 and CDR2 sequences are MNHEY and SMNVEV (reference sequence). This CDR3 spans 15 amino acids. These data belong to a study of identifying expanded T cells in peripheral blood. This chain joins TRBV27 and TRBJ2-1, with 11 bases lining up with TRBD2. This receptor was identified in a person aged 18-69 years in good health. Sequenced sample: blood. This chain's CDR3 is CASSYGASGRNGQFF. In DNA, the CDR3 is TGTGCCAGCAGTTACGGTGCTAGCGGGAGGAATGGGCAGTTCTTC.